Below, one TCR beta chain is given with its context. The data derive from a study of sequential checkpoint blockade in melanoma. Specified treatment: randomized to nivolumab then ipilimumab (arm A) or the reverse (arm B). No patient had prior DNA-damaging chemotherapy. The CDR3 is 15 amino acids. Germline CDR1 SGHTA, CDR2 FQGNSA. With V trimmed by 5 bases and J by 8 bases, 6 bases remained unmatched. Libraries were prepared by immunoSEQ multiplex PCR; TCRdb keeps only in-frame clonotypes and omits some of them. The sample includes about 29,000 clones, roughly 80% of them seen just once. V and J are TRBV7-2 and TRBJ1-6; TRBD1 matches at 10 bases. The clonotype comes from a human donor with melanoma. The sequencing here drew on CD8+ T cells sorted from blood (inferred from file names), taken from a patient given nivolumab and ipilimumab in sequence. The CDR3 DNA is TGTGCCAGCAGCCCCCGGGACAGGGGTTATTCACCCCTCCACTTT. Translation: CASSPRDRGYSPLHF.